This T cell receptor beta chain was identified in a study of blood T cell repertoires in COVID-19. Measured with immunoSEQ multiplex PCR; TCRdb has only the in-frame clones, and not every one. The top ten clones hold 2% to 2.5% of a sample with roughly 250,000 clones, around nine tenths of them seen once. V was trimmed by 7 bases and J by 8 bases, leaving 15 bases between them. Per the germline V gene, CDR1 is SEHNR and CDR2 is FQNEAQ (reference sequence). The CDR3 covers 13 residues. This receptor was obtained from a woman in her 40s who had recovered from COVID-19. Input material: peripheral blood. The rearrangement links TRBV7-9 to TRBJ2-1; D uncertain. CDR3 in DNA: TGTGCCAGCAAGGTAGTCGGGTACGATGAGCAGTTCTTC. Encoded protein: CASKVVGYDEQFF.